The source of this T cell receptor beta chain is a study of blood T cell repertoires in COVID-19. About the study: COVID-19 samples, acute and convalescent, were from the United States, Italy and Spain.

Data came from immunoSEQ multiplex PCR; TCRdb stores just in-frame clones and leaves some out. This repertoire shows 450,000 to 500,000 clones, 70% to 90% found once; its top ten account for about 3.2%. V was clipped by 4 bases and J by 4 bases; unmatched bases: 5. Germline CDR1 reads WSHSY; CDR2 reads SAAADI. The CDR3 has 17 amino acids. The chain recombines TRBV10-2 with TRBJ2-2; 14 nucleotides match TRBD2. The source material was peripheral blood. The origin of this receptor is a human donor in a cohort sampled during active COVID-19. The CDR3 loop reads CASSVAGLAGGTGELFF. The CDR3 region has the DNA TGCGCCAGCAGTGTCGCCGGACTAGCGGGAGGCACCGGGGAGCTGTTTTTT.